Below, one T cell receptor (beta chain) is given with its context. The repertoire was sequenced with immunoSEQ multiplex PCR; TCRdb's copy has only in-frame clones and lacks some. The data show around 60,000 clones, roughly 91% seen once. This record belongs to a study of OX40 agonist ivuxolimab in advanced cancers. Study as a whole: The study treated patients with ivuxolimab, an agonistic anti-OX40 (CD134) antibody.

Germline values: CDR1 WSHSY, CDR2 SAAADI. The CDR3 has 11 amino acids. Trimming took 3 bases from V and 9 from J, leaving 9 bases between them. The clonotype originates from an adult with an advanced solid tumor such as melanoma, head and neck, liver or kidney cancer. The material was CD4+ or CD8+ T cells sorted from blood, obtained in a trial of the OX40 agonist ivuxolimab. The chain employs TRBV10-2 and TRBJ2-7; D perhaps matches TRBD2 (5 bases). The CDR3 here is CASSDAGVQYF. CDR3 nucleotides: TGCGCCAGCAGTGACGCCGGGGTGCAGTACTTC.